These T cell receptor beta chains were read from a single sample in a study of blood T cell repertoires in COVID-19. Repertoires were generated with immunoSEQ multiplex PCR, while TCRdb's copy carries only in-frame clones and drops some. The table has approximately 110,000 clones, over 75% seen once; the top ten hold about 30%. Sequencing was done on a sample of peripheral blood. The receptors come from a woman aged 80 or over with acute or convalescent COVID-19. The CDR3 runs from the conserved cysteine through the conserved F or W. The order of the fields is CDR3 DNA, CDR3 protein, clone size, D gene, V gene, J gene. D genes are given only for firm matches. Size values are once, few and many counts, or a class for expanded clones, and some rows have none.

cdr3_nt: TGTGCCAGCAGCTTAGTTTCCGGAGGTGTGGGCTACACCTTC
cdr3_aa: CASSLVSGGVGYTF
clone_size: .
d_call: .
v_call: TRBV7-9
j_call: TRBJ1-2

cdr3_nt: TGTGCCAGCAGGAGTATAGGAGATGGAAACACCATATATTTT
cdr3_aa: CASRSIGDGNTIYF
clone_size: .
d_call: .
v_call: TRBV3-1/TRBV3-2
j_call: TRBJ1-3

cdr3_nt: TGTGCCAGCAGTCCAACAGGATTCACCTACGAGCAGTACTTC
cdr3_aa: CASSPTGFTYEQYF
clone_size: .
d_call: .
v_call: TRBV27
j_call: TRBJ2-7

cdr3_nt: TGTGCCAGCAGCCGGGGACAGCTAGCCCAGCATTTT
cdr3_aa: CASSRGQLAQHF
clone_size: .
d_call: TRBD1
v_call: TRBV5-6
j_call: TRBJ1-5

cdr3_nt: TGTGCCAGCAGCCTCGAGGGACTAGCGGGGGTAGGAGATACGCAGTATTTT
cdr3_aa: CASSLEGLAGVGDTQYF
clone_size: .
d_call: TRBD2
v_call: TRBV3-1/TRBV3-2
j_call: TRBJ2-3

cdr3_nt: TGTGCCTGGAGCGGACAGGTGCAAGAGACCCAGTACTTC
cdr3_aa: CAWSGQVQETQYF
clone_size: .
d_call: TRBD1
v_call: TRBV30
j_call: TRBJ2-5

cdr3_nt: TGTGCCAGCAGCTTAGCGCTAGGGCAGGGCCTAAGCAATCAGCCCCAGCATTTT
cdr3_aa: CASSLALGQGLSNQPQHF
clone_size: .
d_call: .
v_call: TRBV7-8
j_call: TRBJ1-5

cdr3_nt: TGTGCCAGCTCACCCGGACAGATGAACACTGAAGCTTTCTTT
cdr3_aa: CASSPGQMNTEAFF
clone_size: .
d_call: .
v_call: TRBV18
j_call: TRBJ1-1

cdr3_nt: TGTGCCAGCAGCTTAAATGGACTAGCGGATCCTACAGATACGCAGTATTTT
cdr3_aa: CASSLNGLADPTDTQYF
clone_size: .
d_call: TRBD2
v_call: TRBV7-3
j_call: TRBJ2-3

cdr3_nt: TGTGCCAGCACCACCCCCTCCCGAGAGACCCAGTACTTC
cdr3_aa: CASTTPSRETQYF
clone_size: .
d_call: .
v_call: TRBV7-9
j_call: TRBJ2-5

cdr3_nt: TGTGCCAGCAGCTTGGGCGGGGGCGTATACGGCTACACCTTC
cdr3_aa: CASSLGGGVYGYTF
clone_size: .
d_call: .
v_call: TRBV5-8
j_call: TRBJ1-2

cdr3_nt: TGTGCCAGCAGCCAGAGCTCGGCGGACACCATATATTTT
cdr3_aa: CASSQSSADTIYF
clone_size: few
d_call: .
v_call: TRBV3-1/TRBV3-2
j_call: TRBJ1-3

cdr3_nt: TGTGCCAGCAGTTTGCCCCCAACTTACGGCTACACCTTC
cdr3_aa: CASSLPPTYGYTF
clone_size: .
d_call: .
v_call: TRBV12-3/TRBV12-4
j_call: TRBJ1-2

cdr3_nt: TGTGCCAGCAGACAACTGGGGGCAACTGGAAACACCATATATTTT
cdr3_aa: CASRQLGATGNTIYF
clone_size: .
d_call: .
v_call: TRBV7-9
j_call: TRBJ1-3

cdr3_nt: TGTGCCAGCAGCCCGGGGACAGGGGGCGGCCAGCCCCAGCATTTT
cdr3_aa: CASSPGTGGGQPQHF
clone_size: .
d_call: TRBD1
v_call: TRBV7-2
j_call: TRBJ1-5

cdr3_nt: TGTGCCAGCAGACGGGGGACAGGAGAATTTAACACTGAAGCTTTCTTT
cdr3_aa: CASRRGTGEFNTEAFF
clone_size: .
d_call: TRBD1
v_call: TRBV27
j_call: TRBJ1-1

cdr3_nt: TGCGCCAGCAGCCAAGACCGGACTAGAGTCCCCTACGAGCAGTACTTC
cdr3_aa: CASSQDRTRVPYEQYF
clone_size: .
d_call: TRBD2
v_call: TRBV4-1
j_call: TRBJ2-7

cdr3_nt: TGTGCTAGTGGTCCCGGACAGGGGGCTGTCTATGGCTACACCTTC
cdr3_aa: CASGPGQGAVYGYTF
clone_size: once
d_call: TRBD1
v_call: TRBV12-5
j_call: TRBJ1-2

cdr3_nt: TGCGCCAGCAGCCGGGACAGCTACAATGAGCAGTTCTTC
cdr3_aa: CASSRDSYNEQFF
clone_size: once
d_call: TRBD1
v_call: TRBV5-1
j_call: TRBJ2-1

cdr3_nt: TGTGCCAGCCATGGGGGGTTGGAGCAGTACTTC
cdr3_aa: CASHGGLEQYF
clone_size: .
d_call: .
v_call: TRBV28
j_call: TRBJ2-7

cdr3_nt: TGTGCCAGCAGGGGACAGCTAATCTCCTACGAGCAGTACTTC
cdr3_aa: CASRGQLISYEQYF
clone_size: .
d_call: TRBD1
v_call: TRBV2
j_call: TRBJ2-7

cdr3_nt: TGTGCCAGTACGCTCTCCGGGACAGGGGGTTATGGCTACACCTTC
cdr3_aa: CASTLSGTGGYGYTF
clone_size: .
d_call: TRBD1
v_call: TRBV19
j_call: TRBJ1-2

cdr3_nt: TGTGCCAGTGGAAGACTAGCGGGGAATAATGAGCAGTTCTTC
cdr3_aa: CASGRLAGNNEQFF
clone_size: .
d_call: TRBD2
v_call: TRBV10-3
j_call: TRBJ2-1

cdr3_nt: TGTGCCTGGAGTGTACGGGGGGAGACCCAGTACTTC
cdr3_aa: CAWSVRGETQYF
clone_size: .
d_call: .
v_call: TRBV30
j_call: TRBJ2-5

cdr3_nt: TGTGCCAGCAGCGCCCGGGGGGGGCCGTCCTACAATGAGCAGTTCTTC
cdr3_aa: CASSARGGPSYNEQFF
clone_size: .
d_call: TRBD2
v_call: TRBV9
j_call: TRBJ2-1

cdr3_nt: TGTGCCAGCAGTTTGACTGGCGAGCAGTACTTC
cdr3_aa: CASSLTGEQYF
clone_size: .
d_call: .
v_call: TRBV12-3/TRBV12-4
j_call: TRBJ2-7

cdr3_nt: TGTGCCAGCGGGGACAGATCGGGGGACTATGGCTACACCTTC
cdr3_aa: CASGDRSGDYGYTF
clone_size: .
d_call: TRBD1
v_call: TRBV3-1/TRBV3-2
j_call: TRBJ1-2

cdr3_nt: TGCGCCAGCAGTACCGGACAGGGGTTGAATGGCTACACCTTC
cdr3_aa: CASSTGQGLNGYTF
clone_size: few
d_call: TRBD1
v_call: TRBV10-2
j_call: TRBJ1-2

cdr3_nt: TGTGCCAGTAGTACGGGACAGGTTAATCAGCCCCAGCATTTT
cdr3_aa: CASSTGQVNQPQHF
clone_size: .
d_call: TRBD1
v_call: TRBV19
j_call: TRBJ1-5

cdr3_nt: TGTGCCAGCCACAGGGGCGGGACCGGGGAGCTGTTTTTT
cdr3_aa: CASHRGGTGELFF
clone_size: .
d_call: TRBD1
v_call: TRBV27
j_call: TRBJ2-2